The T cell receptor (beta chain) under discussion was sequenced for a study of T cells in Graves' hyperthyroidism and ophthalmopathy. Researchers amplified the TCR beta CDR3 regions from RNA transcripts. HTBI primers drove first-round RT-PCR of the TCR CDR3. TCRdb independently ran MiXCR on the multiplex PCR reads; one entry per CDR3 protein. The table shows more than 450,000 distinct CDR3 sequences, with about 20% occurring only once. The sequencing input was blood. This TCR was recovered from a man aged 35 to 55 with Graves' ophthalmopathy.

The CDR3 here is CAWSPATVGFSGANVLTF. As DNA, the CDR3 is TGTGCCTGGAGTCCTGCGACAGTAGGCTTCTCTGGGGCCAACGTCCTGACTTTC. The chain joins TRBV30 to TRBJ2-6, with a tentative D call TRBD1 (5 bases). The length of the CDR3 is 18 residues. The germline V gene encodes CDR1 GTSNPN and CDR2 SVGIG (reference sequence). Trimming removed 2 bases at V and 0 bases at J, with 17 bases between.